Shown below are 30 T cell receptor beta chains from a single sample sequenced in a study of T cell responses to AZD1222 COVID-19 vaccine. Sequencing used immunoSEQ multiplex PCR; TCRdb keeps in-frame clones, though not all of them. The sample records over 95,000 clones, almost 90% being singletons. Specimen: peripheral blood, collected 28 days after the second AZD1222 dose. The receptors stem from an adult who received the AZD1222 COVID-19 vaccine.

The genes are TRBV7-2 and TRBJ2-7; D assignment may be TRBD1 or TRBD2 (5 bases each). The V gene lost 5 bases and the J gene lost 0 bases, with 20 bases spanning the gap. The CDR3 has 17 residues. The germline V gene encodes CDR1 SGHTA and CDR2 FQGNSA. The CDR3: CASSPGFLGTASYEQYF. CDR3 DNA sequence: TGTGCCAGCAGCCCAGGATTCCTCGGGACGGCCTCCTACGAGCAGTACTTC. The complete variable domain, with remaining parts taken from reference TRBV7-2 and TRBJ2-7, reads GAGVSQSPSNKVTEKGKDVELRCDPISGHTALYWYRQSLGQGLEFLIYFQGNSAPDKSGLPSDRFSAERTGGSVSTLTIQRTQQEDSAVYLCASSPGFLGTASYEQYFGPGTRLTVT.

The chain has TRBV6-2 or TRBV6-3 and TRBJ1-1; D is unclear. V was trimmed by 5 bases and J by 1 base, leaving 11 bases between them. Germline V gives CDR1 MNHEY, CDR2 SVGEGT. The CDR3 totals 14 residues. For the CDR3, the DNA is TGTGCCAGCAGTCGCAGCCCAGCGAACACTGAAGCTTTCTTT. Amino acids: CASSRSPANTEAFF.

The J gene is TRBJ1-2, the V gene TRBV28; D not resolved. CDR1 MDHEN and CDR2 SYDVKM come from the germline V gene. With 5 bases removed from V and 6 bases from J, the gap between germline ends came to 16 bases. CDR3 size: 14 residues. CDR3 nucleotides: TGTGCCAGCAGTCCCCATTTAGGGAGTAATGGCTACACCTTC. It encodes CASSPHLGSNGYTF.

This chain joins TRBV7-9 and TRBJ2-1; 13 bases align to TRBD2. The CDR3 extends over 17 amino acids. The germline gives CDR1 SEHNR, CDR2 FQNEAQ (reference sequence). J lost 6 bases, V lost 4 bases, and 9 bases had no gene match. The chain's CDR3 is CASSSSWTSGSRNEQFF. DNA for the CDR3: TGTGCCAGCAGCTCATCCTGGACTAGCGGGAGCCGCAATGAGCAGTTCTTC.

The chain links TRBV19 to TRBJ2-7; D is possibly TRBD2 (7 bases). Per the germline V gene, CDR1 is LNHDA and CDR2 is SQIVND (reference sequence). This CDR3 has 13 amino acids. Trimming stripped 4 bases from V and 6 bases from J, with 13 bases between. The CDR3 is CASSNGGGTEQYF. In DNA, the CDR3 is TGTGCCAGTAGTAATGGGGGGGGCACCGAGCAGTACTTC.

J is TRBJ1-2 and V is TRBV24-1, with D hard to call. The CDR3 is 13 amino acids. Trimming removed 4 bases from V and 8 bases from J, with 13 bases in between. The germline CDR1 and CDR2 sequences are KGHDR and SFDVKD. The CDR3 protein is CATSDNRYQGYTF. The DNA of the CDR3 is TGTGCCACCAGTGACAACAGATATCAGGGCTACACCTTC.

This sequence joins TRBV15 and TRBJ1-4; D is ambiguous. Germline lookup yields CDR1 LNHNV and CDR2 YYDKDF (reference sequence). This CDR3 has 15 amino acids. Trimming took 3 bases from V and 5 from J, leaving 13 bases between them. The CDR3 is CATSRVRAANEKLFF. The CDR3 region has the DNA TGTGCCACCAGCAGGGTCAGAGCTGCCAATGAAAAACTGTTTTTT. Complete variable domain (other parts from reference TRBV15 and TRBJ1-4): DAMVIQNPRYQVTQFGKPVTLSCSQTLNHNVMYWYQQKSSQAPKLLFHYYDKDFNNEADTPDNFQSRRPNTSFCFLDIRSPGLGDTAMYLCATSRVRAANEKLFFGSGTQLSVL.

The DNA of the CDR3 is TGTGCCAGCAGCTCGGAGGGCAATGGCTACACCTTC. Its translation is CASSSEGNGYTF. The chain has TRBV7-8 and TRBJ1-2; D not certain. The germline gives CDR1 SGHVS, CDR2 FQNEAQ. V was trimmed by 4 bases and J by 6 bases, leaving 9 bases between them. The CDR3 sequence is 12 residues long.

The chain joins TRBV5-1 to TRBJ1-1; D perhaps matches TRBD1 (5 bases). This CDR3 comprises 15 residues. CDR1 is SGHRS and CDR2 is YFSETQ in the germline V gene. The V end lost 1 base, the J end lost 2 bases, and 12 bases lay between the germline ends. The CDR3 nucleotides are TGCGCCAGCAGCTTGTCGGGAACAGGAAACACTGAAGCTTTCTTT. Amino acids: CASSLSGTGNTEAFF. Looking up the rest from reference TRBV5-1 and TRBJ1-1 gives the full variable domain: KAGVTQTPRYLIKTRGQQVTLSCSPISGHRSVSWYQQTPGQGLQFLFEYFSETQRNKGNFPGRFSGRQFSNSRSEMNVSTLELGDSALYLCASSLSGTGNTEAFFGQGTRLTVV.

The chain links TRBV3-1 (or the pseudogene TRBV3-2) to TRBJ1-2; 7 bases are shared with TRBD1. CDR1 LGHDT and CDR2 YNNKEL come from the germline V gene (reference sequence). This CDR3 is built from 15 residues. V dropped 3 bases and J dropped 5; count of bases not matched to a gene: 9. CDR3 sequence: CASSHAGTAIYGYTF. For the CDR3, the DNA is TGTGCCAGCAGCCACGCCGGGACAGCCATATATGGCTACACCTTC.

The chain uses TRBV10-1 and TRBJ2-7; a possible D gene is TRBD1 (6 bases). Germline lookup yields CDR1 WNHNN and CDR2 SYGVQD (reference sequence). V lost 2 bases and J lost 2, with 10 bases in between. The CDR3 covers 14 residues. This chain's CDR3 is CASSEAGAPYEQYF. Here the CDR3 DNA reads TGCGCCAGCAGTGAGGCAGGGGCCCCCTACGAGCAGTACTTC.

The V gene is TRBV7-2, the J gene TRBJ2-1; 8 bases are shared with TRBD2. This CDR3 has 15 residues. After removal of 4 bases from V and 2 bases from J, the junction contained 4 bases not matched to a gene. Per the germline V gene, CDR1 is SGHTA and CDR2 is FQGNSA. The CDR3 DNA follows: TGTGCCAGCAGCTGGAGCGGGAGCCCCTACAATGAGCAGTTCTTC. Its protein product is CASSWSGSPYNEQFF.

A single count supports this clone. The chain recombines TRBV4-2 with TRBJ2-5; a weak D match, TRBD1 (5 bases). Trimming shortened V by 2 bases and J by 5 bases, and 18 bases separated the two germline ends. Germline CDR1 is LGHNA and CDR2 is YNFKEQ. This CDR3 is 16 amino acids long. CDR3 in amino acids: CASSQWASGAEETQYF. The CDR3 bases are TGTGCCAGCAGCCAATGGGCTAGTGGGGCGGAGGAGACCCAGTACTTC.

V is TRBV6-5 and J is TRBJ1-1; 7 bases match TRBD1. V lost 2 bases to trimming and J lost 0 bases; unmatched junction nucleotides: 0. The CDR3 covers 14 residues. In germline, CDR1 is MNHEY, CDR2 SVGAGI. In DNA form, the CDR3 reads TGTGCCAGCAGTTACGACAGGGTGAACACTGAAGCTTTCTTT. Its protein is CASSYDRVNTEAFF.

The chain is built from TRBV6-6 and TRBJ2-1; no reliable D call. With 5 bases removed from V and 8 bases from J, the gap between germline ends came to 4 bases. This CDR3 comprises 10 residues. The germline V gene has CDR1 MNHNY and CDR2 SVGAGI (reference sequence). CDR3 DNA: TGTGCCAGCAGTGGGTATGAGCAGTTCTTC. This codes for CASSGYEQFF.

The chain joins TRBV5-4 to TRBJ2-7; no firm D call. V gave up 3 bases and J gave up 0 bases, with 13 bases separating them. CDR3 size: 15 residues. The germline gives CDR1 SGHNT, CDR2 YYREEE (reference sequence). CDR3 loop: CASSSIPPASYEQYF. CDR3 coding DNA: TGTGCCAGCAGCTCCATCCCCCCGGCCTCCTACGAGCAGTACTTC.

The V call is TRBV7-6, the J call TRBJ2-7, with D perhaps matching TRBD2 (6 bases). V was clipped by 1 base and J by 0 bases, with 13 bases between them. The CDR3 has 16 amino acids. The germline V gene encodes CDR1 SGHVS and CDR2 FNYEAQ. CDR3 nucleotide sequence: TGTGCCAGCAGCTTAGAGGGTGACGGGAGCTCCTACGAGCAGTACTTC. This gives the protein CASSLEGDGSSYEQYF.

The chain couples TRBV2 to TRBJ2-5, with unresolved D. The CDR3 runs to 13 residues. The V end was cut by 6 bases, the J end by 2 bases, with 10 bases between. CDR1 is SNHLY and CDR2 is FYNNEI in the germline V gene. The chain's CDR3 is CASRPTPQETQYF. The CDR3 DNA is TGTGCCAGCAGACCGACACCGCAAGAGACCCAGTACTTC.

This rearrangement joins TRBV29-1 to TRBJ1-1; TRBD1 matches 8 bases. The CDR3 is 12 residues long. After removal of 5 bases from V and 6 bases from J, the junction contained 5 bases not matched to a gene. Per germline, CDR1 SQVTM and CDR2 ANQGSEA. The CDR3 DNA is TGCAGCGTTCTGACAGGGGTCCCTGAAGCTTTCTTT. Its translation is CSVLTGVPEAFF.

This chain uses TRBV21-1 with TRBJ1-3; TRBD1 reflects the table's D call only, with no check against the DNA. TRBV21-1 is annotated as a pseudogene. CDR3 length equals 16 residues. CDR3 coding DNA: TGTGCCAGCAGCCCACGGACAGGGGAAATTGGAAACACCATATATTTT. Protein: CASSPRTGEIGNTIYF.

The CDR3 here is CASSPRVGEQFF. CDR3 DNA: TGTGCCAGCAGCCCCCGGGTGGGTGAGCAGTTCTTC. The chain carries TRBV11-2 and TRBJ2-1; the D is unclear. Germline V lookup: CDR1 SGHAT, CDR2 FQNNGV. The CDR3 is 12 residues long. The V gene lost 5 bases and the J gene lost 9 bases, with 11 bases spanning the gap.

The chain links TRBV30 to TRBJ2-7, with 8 bases fitting TRBD2. Germline trimming cut 7 bases from V and 3 bases from J; bases unmatched to any gene: 2. There are 11 residues in the CDR3. Germline assignment: CDR1 GTSNPN and CDR2 SVGIG (reference sequence). As DNA, the CDR3 is TGTGCCTTTCGGGGGGGCTACGAGCAGTACTTC. Encoded protein: CAFRGGYEQYF.

The V and J genes are TRBV6-6 and TRBJ1-5; no firm D call. The CDR3 sequence is 11 residues long. Between the trimmed V and J ends, which lost 4 bases and 7 bases, there was a span of 5 bases. The germline CDR1 and CDR2 sequences are MNHNY and SVGAGI (reference sequence). CDR3 sequence reads: CASSSEQPQHF. Here the CDR3 DNA reads TGTGCCAGCAGTTCCGAACAGCCCCAGCATTTT.

This chain links TRBV7-3 with TRBJ2-3; 7 bases agree with TRBD2. The germline gives CDR1 SGHTA, CDR2 FQGTGA. This CDR3 has 15 residues. V trimming: 4 bases; J trimming: 2 bases; junction bases outside the gene matches: 6. CDR3 region: CASSSSGVITDTQYF. CDR3 in DNA: TGTGCCAGCAGCTCTAGCGGAGTGATCACAGATACGCAGTATTTT.

The V call is TRBV18, the J call TRBJ2-3, with D perhaps TRBD1 (5 bases). CDR1 and CDR2 (germline): KGHSH, LQKENI. V was pared by 1 base and J by 3 bases, with 5 bases between. The CDR3 is 13 residues long. This CDR3 reads CASSPQGTDTQYF. As DNA, the CDR3 is TGTGCCAGCTCACCACAGGGGACAGATACGCAGTATTTT.

The chain recombines TRBV7-2 with TRBJ2-7; perhaps D is TRBD1 or TRBD2 (6 bases each). The CDR3 has 18 amino acids. V lost 0 bases to trimming and J lost 0 bases, with 18 bases between them. Germline V gene data show CDR1 as SGHTA and CDR2 as FQGNSA. The CDR3 nucleotides read TGTGCCAGCAGCTTAGCGCACACCCGGGGGCGTAACTCCTACGAGCAGTACTTC. It yields the protein CASSLAHTRGRNSYEQYF.

V and J are TRBV11-2 and TRBJ1-4, with D uncertain. There are 19 residues in the CDR3. V was clipped by 2 bases and J by 0 bases, with 19 bases between them. Germline V lookup: CDR1 SGHAT, CDR2 FQNNGV. In nucleotides, the CDR3 is TGTGCCAGCAGCTTAAAGATCGGCGGTGCTCCCGCAACTAATGAAAAACTGTTTTTT. It specifies CASSLKIGGAPATNEKLFF.

This clone has only a few counts. The chain has TRBV3-1 (or the pseudogene TRBV3-2) and TRBJ1-4; D not certain. The V end was cut by 5 bases, the J end by 1 base, with 8 bases between. This CDR3 has 14 amino acids. CDR1 is LGHDT and CDR2 is YNNKEL in the germline V gene (reference sequence). The CDR3, as DNA: TGTGCCAGCAGCTTACATGAAACTAATGAAAAACTGTTTTTT. Amino acid sequence: CASSLHETNEKLFF.

CDR3 nucleotides: TGTGCCACCAAGGGCATAAAGTACCAAGAGACCCAGTACTTC. Protein: CATKGIKYQETQYF. This sequence joins TRBV6-5 and TRBJ2-5; D not resolved. V was trimmed by 10 bases and J by 0 bases, leaving 15 bases between them. Germline V gives CDR1 MNHEY, CDR2 SVGAGI. This CDR3 contains 14 residues.

The CDR3 loop reads CASRGTGVNTEAFF. CDR3 nucleotides: TGTGCCAGCAGGGGGACAGGGGTGAACACTGAAGCTTTCTTT. The V gene is TRBV25-1, the J gene TRBJ1-1; TRBD1 aligns across 10 bases. Unmatched junction bases numbered 1, after V lost 6 bases and J lost 0 bases. The CDR3 has 14 amino acids. CDR1 is MGHDK, CDR2 SYGVNS, per germline.